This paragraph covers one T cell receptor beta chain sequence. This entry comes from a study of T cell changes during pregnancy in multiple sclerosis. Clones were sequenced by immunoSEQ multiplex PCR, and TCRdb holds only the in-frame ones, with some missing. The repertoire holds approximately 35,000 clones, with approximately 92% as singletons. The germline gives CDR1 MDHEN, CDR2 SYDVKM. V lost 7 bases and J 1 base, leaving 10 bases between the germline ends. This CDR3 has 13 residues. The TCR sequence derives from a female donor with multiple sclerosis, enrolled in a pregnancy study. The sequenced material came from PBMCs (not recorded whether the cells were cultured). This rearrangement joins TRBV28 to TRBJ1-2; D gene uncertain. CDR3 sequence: CASTLNLNYGYTF. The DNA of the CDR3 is TGTGCCAGCACCCTTAATCTTAACTATGGCTACACCTTC.